The 19 T cell receptor beta chains below all came from one sample that was sequenced in a study of cytomegalovirus exposure and HLA in healthy donors. PCR used 60 Vbeta primers and 13 Jbeta primers. Assay: immunoSEQ multiplex PCR; the TCRdb copy retains only in-frame clones and omits some. The table lists about 170,000 clones, approximately 80% of them singletons. Input material: PBMCs. These receptors were collected from a young man in good health and CMV-seropositive.

The J gene is TRBJ1-4, the V gene TRBV5-1, with 8 bases fitting TRBD1. V shed 1 base, J shed 8 bases, and the junction held 4 bases outside the gene matches. The CDR3 contains 14 residues. Germline CDR1 and CDR2: SGHRS and YFSETQ. As DNA, the CDR3 is TGCGCCAGCAGCTTGACAGGGGGTCGGGAAAAACTGTTTTTT. Its translation: CASSLTGGREKLFF.

This CDR3 reads CASRVTSGGSETQYF. CDR3 in DNA: TGTGCCAGCAGGGTGACTAGCGGGGGGTCCGAGACCCAGTACTTC. The chain couples TRBV2 to TRBJ2-5, with 13 positions matching TRBD2. CDR3 length: 15 residues. The junction had 6 bases not matched to a gene; V was cut back by 6 bases and J by 5 bases. Germline CDR1 and CDR2: SNHLY and FYNNEI.

The chain carries TRBV30 and TRBJ2-7; a weak D match, TRBD1 (6 bases). This CDR3 region has 14 residues. Germline-derived CDR1 and CDR2 are GTSNPN and SVGIG (reference sequence). Trimming took 0 bases from V and 2 from J, leaving 11 bases between them. CDR3 in DNA: TGTGCCTGGAGTGTTGGGACATTAACCTACGAGCAGTACTTC. This encodes CAWSVGTLTYEQYF.

This clone has a handful of counts. The CDR3 nucleotides read TGCGCCAGCAGCCCCCTAGGACAGGGTGCCGCAAATTCACCCCTCCACTTT. This translates into CASSPLGQGAANSPLHF. The V and J genes are TRBV5-1 and TRBJ1-6, with 8 bases that match TRBD1. CDR3 length equals 17 residues. CDR1 is SGHRS and CDR2 is YFSETQ in the germline V gene. V lost 4 bases and J lost 7; bases outside the gene matches: 13.

The chain uses TRBV5-1 and TRBJ2-1; 9 bases fit TRBD1. Unmatched junction bases numbered 6, after V lost 2 bases and J lost 9 bases. Germline CDR1 is SGHRS and CDR2 is YFSETQ. The CDR3 is 14 amino acids. CDR3 coding DNA: TGCGCCAGCAGCTTAATACAGGGGGCAGGTGAGCAGTTCTTC. Its translation is CASSLIQGAGEQFF.

This chain connects TRBV29-1 to TRBJ2-1, with TRBD2 matching over 7 bases. In germline, CDR1 is SQVTM, CDR2 ANQGSEA. The CDR3 loop spans 14 amino acids. The V and J ends lost 0 bases and 16 bases, in that order; junction bases with no gene match: 15. The chain's CDR3 is CSVEERFGGSIFFF. The CDR3 coding sequence is TGCAGCGTTGAAGAAAGATTCGGCGGGAGCATCTTTTTCTTC.

This rearrangement joins TRBV6-5 to TRBJ2-1; 10 bases line up with TRBD2. There are 15 residues in the CDR3. Germline V gives CDR1 MNHEY, CDR2 SVGAGI. With 6 bases clipped from V and 2 bases from J, the junction kept 4 bases outside the gene matches. The chain's CDR3 is CASSPSGGAYNEQFF. The CDR3, as DNA: TGTGCCAGCAGCCCAAGCGGGGGGGCCTACAATGAGCAGTTCTTC.

The chain is built from TRBV27 and TRBJ1-1, with a possible D match to TRBD1 (6 bases). The germline V gene encodes CDR1 MNHEY and CDR2 SMNVEV (reference sequence). With 5 bases removed from V and 0 bases from J, the gap between germline ends came to 16 bases. This CDR3 is 16 amino acids long. The CDR3 DNA sequence: TGTGCCAGCAGTAGAGGTCCAGGGGCGCTGAACACTGAAGCTTTCTTT. This gives the protein CASSRGPGALNTEAFF.

The chain joins TRBV4-3 to TRBJ2-1; a weak D match, TRBD2 (7 bases). Germline-derived CDR1 and CDR2 are LGHNA and YSLEER. The CDR3 is 13 residues long. Trimming cost V 2 bases and J 13 bases, with 15 bases left between them. CDR3 DNA sequence: TGCGCCAGCAGCCAAACGGGGGGCCCTGTACAGTTCTTC. This sequence encodes CASSQTGGPVQFF.

The chain employs TRBV5-1 and TRBJ2-5; TRBD1 matches 7 bases. The closer fit of TRBJ2-7 to the DNA end suggests the J call may be wrong. The germline CDR1 and CDR2 sequences are SGHRS and YFSETQ. The CDR3 consists of 14 residues. CDR3 nucleotides: TGCGCCAGCAGCTTGTCTGACAGGGCCTACGAGCAGTACTTC. Its protein product is CASSLSDRAYEQYF.

The chain carries TRBV5-4 and TRBJ2-3; the match to TRBD2 covers 8 bases. V shed 3 bases and J 0 bases; nucleotides not matched to a gene: 9. Germline CDR1 SGHNT, CDR2 YYREEE (reference sequence). The CDR3 is made up of 17 amino acids. As DNA, the CDR3 is TGTGCCAGCAGCTCACCGGGACTAGTTATCAGCACAGATACGCAGTATTTT. Its protein is CASSSPGLVISTDTQYF.

The rearrangement joins TRBV2 to TRBJ2-3, with a possible D match to TRBD2 (6 bases). CDR1 and CDR2 from the germline V gene are SNHLY and FYNNEI. This CDR3 region has 14 residues. V shed 8 bases and J shed 4 bases, with 16 bases lying between them. CDR3 nucleotide sequence: TGTGCCAGCTCGAGGGGTTCGGGGGCAGATACGCAGTATTTT. It is translated as CASSRGSGADTQYF.

The rearrangement links TRBV7-2 to TRBJ2-2, with no clear D. V was shortened by 4 bases and J by 5 bases, with 20 bases between the two germline ends. This CDR3 has 17 amino acids. Looked up from germline, CDR1 is SGHTA and CDR2 is FQGNSA. CDR3 sequence (DNA): TGTGCCAGCAGCTCCCAATTCTCCCCGTCTCGGACCGGGGAGCTGTTTTTT. This translates into CASSSQFSPSRTGELFF.

This clone was observed once. The V gene is TRBV28, the J gene TRBJ1-2; D is undetermined. The length of the CDR3 is 13 residues. Looked up from germline, CDR1 is MDHEN and CDR2 is SYDVKM. The germline V and J ends were trimmed by 5 bases and 4 bases, with 11 bases remaining between them. The CDR3 loop reads CASSPNHFYGYTF. The CDR3 DNA sequence: TGTGCCAGCAGTCCTAACCATTTCTATGGCTACACCTTC.

The chain couples TRBV4-3 to TRBJ2-2; no reliable D call. The length of the CDR3 is 17 residues. The ends were cut back, 0 bases at V and 3 bases at J, with 14 bases in the middle. Germline CDR1 is LGHNA and CDR2 is YSLEER. CDR3 sequence: CASSQDRSRHDTGELFF. DNA of the CDR3: TGCGCCAGCAGCCAAGATAGATCCAGGCACGACACCGGGGAGCTGTTTTTT.

The V and J genes are TRBV5-1 and TRBJ1-2, with D perhaps matching TRBD1 (6 bases). The CDR3 length is 15 residues. V was cut by 4 bases and J by 5 bases, with 18 bases left in between. Germline V gives CDR1 SGHRS, CDR2 YFSETQ. CDR3 bases: TGCGCCAGCAGCCCCACAGGGAGTGGTTATTATGGCTACACCTTC. As protein: CASSPTGSGYYGYTF. Full variable domain (remainder filled in from reference TRBV5-1 and TRBJ1-2): KAGVTQTPRYLIKTRGQQVTLSCSPISGHRSVSWYQQTPGQGLQFLFEYFSETQRNKGNFPGRFSGRQFSNSRSEMNVSTLELGDSALYLCASSPTGSGYYGYTFGSGTRLTVV.

This clone turned up a few times. The sample carries other DNA sequences with the same CDR3. V is TRBV30 and J is TRBJ1-2, with TRBD1 matching 7 bases. The J segment lost 2 bases and the V segment lost 1 base, leaving 1 base of the junction unmatched. CDR3 length: 13 residues. Germline-derived CDR1 and CDR2 are GTSNPN and SVGIG (reference sequence). In DNA form, the CDR3 reads TGTGCCTGGAGTGGACAGGGCAACTATGGCTACACCTTC. Translating it yields CAWSGQGNYGYTF.

The rearrangement uses TRBV4-1 and TRBJ2-5, with TRBD1 matching over 10 bases. This CDR3 has 16 residues. Per germline, CDR1 MGHRA and CDR2 YSYEKL. V lost 1 base and J lost 4; bases outside the gene matches: 6. CDR3 in DNA: TGCGCCAGCAGCCAAGGGACAGGGGGTAGGGTAGAGACCCAGTACTTC. Amino acid sequence: CASSQGTGGRVETQYF.

The genes are TRBV2 and TRBJ1-3; D unclear. The CDR3 covers 14 residues. The ends were cut back, 2 bases at V and 2 bases at J, with 7 bases in the middle. Germline V gene sequence: CDR1 SNHLY, CDR2 FYNNEI. The CDR3 coding sequence is TGTGCCAGCAGTGAAACTCATACTGGAAACACCATATATTTT. Residues: CASSETHTGNTIYF.